This T cell receptor (beta chain) was retrieved from a study of blood T cell repertoires in COVID-19. At the level of the study: Samples representing acute and convalescent COVID-19 were sourced from the United States, Italy and Spain.

The CDR3 has 16 residues. Germline V gives CDR1 SGHTA, CDR2 FQGNSA. Losses at the gene ends were 5 bases for V and 3 bases for J; bases not matched to a gene: 7. Only in-frame clones appear in the TCRdb table, and some are missing; sequencing was by immunoSEQ multiplex PCR. Among some 210,000 clones listed, about 91% were seen once. The sample consisted of PBMCs or T cells enriched from blood (not recorded which). The origin of this receptor is a young man with acute COVID-19. The rearrangement joins TRBV7-2 to TRBJ2-3, with TRBD2 matching 11 bases. As DNA, the CDR3 is TGTGCCAGCAGCAAAACTAGCGGGAGCGCTACAGATACGCAGTATTTT. The encoded protein is CASSKTSGSATDTQYF.